Sequencing of this TCR beta chain was carried out in a study of cytomegalovirus exposure and HLA in healthy donors. Whole-study context: HLA-typed donors were the source of around 85 million unique TCRs held in an early data release.

A multiplex PCR was run with 60 Vbeta primers and 13 Jbeta primers. The assay was immunoSEQ multiplex PCR, and TCRdb's table has in-frame clones only and misses some. Its table lists about 39,000 clones. The length of the CDR3 is 13 residues. Germline CDR1 is SNHLY and CDR2 is FYNNEI. The germline V and J ends were trimmed by 6 bases and 7 bases, with 13 bases remaining between them. Sequencing was carried out using PBMCs. This sequence was found in a woman aged 25 to 45 in good health and CMV-seropositive. The chain couples TRBV2 to TRBJ1-3, with TRBD1 as a possible D gene (5 bases). CDR3 in amino acids: CASRRRGGNTIYF. The DNA of the CDR3 is TGTGCCAGCAGGAGGAGGGGCGGTAACACCATATATTTT. Filled out from reference TRBV2 and TRBJ1-3, the complete variable domain reads EPEVTQTPSHQVTQMGQEVILRCVPISNHLYFYWYRQILGQKVEFLVSFYNNEISEKSEIFDDQFSVERPDGSNFTLKIRSTKLEDSAMYFCASRRRGGNTIYFGEGSWLTVV.